The entry below describes one T cell receptor beta chain. The antigen is undetermined. The V segment lost 6 bases and the J segment 8 bases; nucleotides outside the gene matches: 7. The germline V gene encodes CDR1 MNHNS and CDR2 SASEGT. The CDR3 consists of 14 residues. The source of the sample is a study of OX40 agonist ivuxolimab in advanced cancers. Produced via immunoSEQ multiplex PCR; TCRdb's table is partial and in-frame only. The table has about 72,000 clones, about 87% seen once; the top ten hold around 0.97%. Study-wide results and caveats: Low normalized T-cell clonal expansion was additionally recorded for some nonresponders.

The clonotype comes from an adult with an advanced solid tumor such as melanoma, head and neck, liver or kidney cancer. The rearrangement links TRBV6-1 to TRBJ2-1; 10 bases map to TRBD1. Source: CD4+ or CD8+ T cells sorted from blood, taken in a trial of the OX40 agonist ivuxolimab. The DNA of the CDR3 is TGTGCCAGCAGGTGGACAGGGGGAACCGATGAGCAGTTCTTC. It codes for CASRWTGGTDEQFF.